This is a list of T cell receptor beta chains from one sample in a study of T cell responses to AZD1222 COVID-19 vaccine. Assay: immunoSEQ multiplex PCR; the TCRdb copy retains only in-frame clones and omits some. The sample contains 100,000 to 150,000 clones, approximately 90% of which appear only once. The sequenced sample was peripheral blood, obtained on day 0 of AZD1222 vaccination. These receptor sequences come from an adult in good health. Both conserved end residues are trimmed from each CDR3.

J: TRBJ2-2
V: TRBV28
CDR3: ASSGTLDRGELF

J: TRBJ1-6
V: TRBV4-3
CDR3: ASSQDRQGIRALH

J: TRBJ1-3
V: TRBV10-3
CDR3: AISDPPRGGRSGNTIY

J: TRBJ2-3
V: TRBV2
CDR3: ASSPQLGGSADTQY

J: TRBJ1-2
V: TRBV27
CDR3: ASFAGGTGGYT

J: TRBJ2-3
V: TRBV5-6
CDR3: ASRTLAGSTDTQY

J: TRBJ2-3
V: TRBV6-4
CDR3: ASSLTGGSTDTQY

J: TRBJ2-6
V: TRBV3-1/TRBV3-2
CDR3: ASSPGSLTGGTSGANVLT

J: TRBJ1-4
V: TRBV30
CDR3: AWSELNEKLF

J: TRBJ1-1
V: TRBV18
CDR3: ASSLRPGDTEAF

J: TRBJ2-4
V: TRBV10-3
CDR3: AISEAIESAKNIQY

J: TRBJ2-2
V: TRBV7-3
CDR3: ASSVSPGTGELF

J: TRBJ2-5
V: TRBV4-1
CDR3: ASSQASVASQETQY

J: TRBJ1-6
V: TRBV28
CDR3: ASSLGRTGGSYNSPLH

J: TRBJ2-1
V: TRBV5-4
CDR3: ASSLAGGNRNEQF

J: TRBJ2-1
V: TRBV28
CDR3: ASSFGTGGFDEQF